The 10 T cell receptor beta chains below all came from one sample that was sequenced in a study of early T cells in non-severe SARS-CoV-2 infection (dated by TCRdb to about 2021). Preparation of the library involved 5' RACE. Data came from a NextSeq 500. Clones were called with MiXCR by TCRdb after fastp trimmed the public reads at Q25, and only in-frame beta chains were retained. Every distinct CDR3 protein forms one entry, paired with its most common genes and DNA. The sample table holds some 64,000 distinct CDR3 sequences, of which approximately 8.8% were seen once. The ten largest make up around an eighth of the sample. The input for sequencing was whole blood, taken at baseline. These receptors all stem from an adult who was a healthcare worker with PCR-confirmed SARS-CoV-2 infection or an uninfected control (not recorded which).

The gene calls are TRBV20-1 and TRBJ2-1, with 15 bases fitting TRBD2. The CDR3 has 19 residues. Germline V CDR1 and CDR2: DFQATT, SNEGSKA (reference sequence). V gave up 3 bases and J gave up 0 bases; unmatched junction bases: 9. In DNA form, the CDR3 reads TGCAGTGCTAGTCGACCGGGACTAGCGGGAGGACGCTCCTACAATGAGCAGTTCTTC. Translated: CSASRPGLAGGRSYNEQFF.

This clonotype was detected only a few times. This chain uses TRBV7-2 with TRBJ1-1; unclear D gene. Trimming took 5 bases from V and 5 from J, leaving 15 bases between them. The CDR3 extends over 14 amino acids. CDR1 SGHTA and CDR2 FQGNSA come from the germline V gene. The CDR3 sequence: CASSLGGIGTEAFF. CDR3 coding DNA: TGTGCCAGCAGCCTAGGAGGCATTGGGACTGAAGCTTTCTTT. The full variable domain, its missing parts supplied by reference TRBV7-2 and TRBJ1-1, is GAGVSQSPSNKVTEKGKDVELRCDPISGHTALYWYRQSLGQGLEFLIYFQGNSAPDKSGLPSDRFSAERTGGSVSTLTIQRTQQEDSAVYLCASSLGGIGTEAFFGQGTRLTVV.

This clonotype occurred many times. The V gene is TRBV27, the J gene TRBJ1-6, with a tentative D call TRBD1 (6 bases). The germline V gene encodes CDR1 MNHEY and CDR2 SMNVEV (reference sequence). Trimming left V 0 bases short and J 9 bases short, with 15 bases between. The CDR3 is 16 amino acids. The CDR3 loop is CASSLSNRVVGSPLHF. DNA for the CDR3: TGTGCCAGCAGTTTATCCAACAGGGTAGTCGGTTCACCCCTCCACTTT.

CDR3 in amino acids: CASSSKGQMNTEAFF. CDR3 DNA sequence: TGTGCCAGCAGCTCGAAGGGACAGATGAACACTGAAGCTTTCTTT. This sequence joins TRBV7-9 and TRBJ1-1; 7 nucleotides line up with TRBD1. Germline V gene lookup returns CDR1 SEHNR and CDR2 FQNEAQ (reference sequence). The CDR3 has 15 amino acids. J gave up 0 bases and V 4 bases, and 5 bases lay outside the gene matches.

This clonotype was seen only a few times. The V and J genes are TRBV12-3 or TRBV12-4 and TRBJ1-1; D is ambiguous. The CDR3 has 11 amino acids. V gave up 7 bases and J gave up 3 bases, with 6 bases separating them. CDR3 amino acids: CASTPDTEAFF. CDR3 coding DNA: TGTGCCAGCACCCCCGACACTGAAGCTTTCTTT.

The chain links TRBV12-3 or TRBV12-4 to TRBJ1-5; 7 nucleotides agree with TRBD1. This CDR3 is 15 amino acids long. V was pared by 1 base and J by 8 bases, with 8 bases of the junction left unmatched. The CDR3 loop is CASSLGGGTGKPQHF. In DNA form, the CDR3 reads TGTGCCAGCAGTTTAGGAGGGGGCACGGGTAAGCCCCAGCATTTT.

This clonotype was recorded many times. The genes are TRBV29-1 and TRBJ2-1, with 14 positions matching TRBD2. This CDR3 spans 14 amino acids. The V gene's germline CDR1 is SQVTM and CDR2 ANQGSEA. Losses at the gene ends were 4 bases for V and 8 bases for J; bases not matched to a gene: 4. CDR3 bases: TGCAGCGTTGCGACTAGCGGGAGGGTCTATGAGCAGTTCTTC. Its protein is CSVATSGRVYEQFF.

This chain uses TRBV20-1 with TRBJ2-7; weak D call: TRBD2 (5 bases). The CDR3 is 13 residues long. Trimming removed 4 bases from V and 6 bases from J, with 16 bases in between. The germline V gene encodes CDR1 DFQATT and CDR2 SNEGSKA (reference sequence). The CDR3 DNA is TGCAGTGCTATCTTATATTCTCGGGGCGAGCAGTACTTC. Translation gives CSAILYSRGEQYF.

By frequency in the sample, this clonotype is medium-sized. The rearrangement joins TRBV20-1 to TRBJ2-3, with D possibly being TRBD1 (6 bases). Trimming took 5 bases from V and 2 from J, leaving 8 bases between them. The germline V gene encodes CDR1 DFQATT and CDR2 SNEGSKA (reference sequence). CDR3 length equals 12 residues. CDR3 in amino acids: CSAQGFTDTQYF. CDR3 bases: TGCAGTGCTCAGGGGTTCACAGATACGCAGTATTTT.

The chain combines TRBV20-1 with TRBJ2-7, with 7 positions matching TRBD2. Unmatched junction bases numbered 9, after V lost 6 bases and J lost 4 bases. Germline CDR1 reads DFQATT; CDR2 reads SNEGSKA (reference sequence). The CDR3 extends over 13 amino acids. CDR3: CSAERGSLYEQYF. The CDR3 coding sequence is TGCAGTGCCGAGCGGGGTAGTCTTTACGAGCAGTACTTC.